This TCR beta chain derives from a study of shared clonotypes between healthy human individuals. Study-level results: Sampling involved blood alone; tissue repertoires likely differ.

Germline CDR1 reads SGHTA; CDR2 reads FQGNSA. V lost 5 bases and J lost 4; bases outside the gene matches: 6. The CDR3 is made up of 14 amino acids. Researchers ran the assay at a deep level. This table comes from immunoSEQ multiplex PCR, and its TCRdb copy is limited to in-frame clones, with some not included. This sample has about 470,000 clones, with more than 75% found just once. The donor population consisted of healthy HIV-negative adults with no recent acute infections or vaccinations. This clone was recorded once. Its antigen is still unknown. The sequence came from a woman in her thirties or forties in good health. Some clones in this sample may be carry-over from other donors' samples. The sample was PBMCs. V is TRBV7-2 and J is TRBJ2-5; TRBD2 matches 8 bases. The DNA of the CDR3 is TGTGCCAGCAGCCGAGCCGGGACTAGAGAGACCCAGTACTTC. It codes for CASSRAGTRETQYF.